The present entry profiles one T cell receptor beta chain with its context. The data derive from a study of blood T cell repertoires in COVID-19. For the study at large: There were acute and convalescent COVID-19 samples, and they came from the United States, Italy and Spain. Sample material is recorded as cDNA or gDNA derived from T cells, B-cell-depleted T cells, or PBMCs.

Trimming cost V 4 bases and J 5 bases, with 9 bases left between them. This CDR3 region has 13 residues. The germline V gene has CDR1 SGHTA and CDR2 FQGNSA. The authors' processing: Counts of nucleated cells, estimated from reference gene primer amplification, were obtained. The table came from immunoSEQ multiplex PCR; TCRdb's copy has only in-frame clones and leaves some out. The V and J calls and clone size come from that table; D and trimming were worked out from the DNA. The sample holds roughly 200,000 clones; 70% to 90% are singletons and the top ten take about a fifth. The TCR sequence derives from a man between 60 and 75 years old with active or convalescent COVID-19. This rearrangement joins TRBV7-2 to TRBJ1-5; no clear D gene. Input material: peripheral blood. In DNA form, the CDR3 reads TGTGCCAGCAGCTCCCGGTTGGATCAGCCCCAGCATTTT. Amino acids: CASSSRLDQPQHF.